This passage covers 30 T cell receptor beta chains from one sample sequenced in a study of cytomegalovirus exposure and HLA in healthy donors. Produced via immunoSEQ multiplex PCR; TCRdb's table is partial and in-frame only. The repertoire holds some 190,000 clones, about 84% seen once, with about 1.6% in the top ten. Source material: PBMCs. Receptors were obtained from a woman between 18 and 30 years old in good health and CMV-seronegative.

The chain employs TRBV27 and TRBJ2-1, with 7 bases lining up with TRBD1. The V gene end was trimmed by 5 bases and the J gene end by 9 bases; junction bases not matched to a gene: 19. From germline, CDR1 is MNHEY and CDR2 SMNVEV (reference sequence). The CDR3 length is 17 residues. CDR3 residues: CASSPRGVGSNRGEQFF. The CDR3 region has the DNA TGTGCCAGCAGTCCCAGGGGAGTGGGGTCAAACAGGGGTGAGCAGTTCTTC.

J is TRBJ1-5 and V is TRBV19; the D is unclear. This CDR3 has 15 residues. The V end was cut by 0 bases, the J end by 0 bases, with 6 bases between. Germline lookup yields CDR1 LNHDA and CDR2 SQIVND (reference sequence). The CDR3 nucleotides read TGTGCCAGTAGTATAGACGGAGATAGCAATCAGCCCCAGCATTTT. Translating gives CASSIDGDSNQPQHF.

The chain links TRBV7-6 to TRBJ2-1, with 8 bases matching TRBD2. CDR1 SGHVS and CDR2 FNYEAQ come from the germline V gene. V trimming: 4 bases; J trimming: 6 bases; junction bases outside the gene matches: 8. The length of the CDR3 is 15 residues. The chain's CDR3 is CASSSGGGKPNEQFF. In DNA form, the CDR3 reads TGTGCCAGCAGCTCGGGGGGGGGCAAACCCAATGAGCAGTTCTTC.

This clone was seen just once. The chain links TRBV6-5 to TRBJ1-2; tentatively, D is TRBD1 (5 bases). The CDR3 spans 15 residues. Germline CDR1 is MNHEY and CDR2 is SVGAGI. Trimming left V 2 bases short and J 4 bases short, with 14 bases between. The CDR3 DNA sequence: TGTGCCAGCAGTTACGGTAGGGGTGCGAGCTATGGCTACACCTTC. Translating gives CASSYGRGASYGYTF.

V and J are TRBV5-1 and TRBJ1-1; D gene unclear. This CDR3 contains 13 residues. Germline assignment: CDR1 SGHRS and CDR2 YFSETQ. V gave up 2 bases and J gave up 1 base, with 6 bases separating them. This CDR3 is CASSFTGNTEAFF. CDR3 DNA: TGCGCCAGCAGCTTTACGGGGAACACTGAAGCTTTCTTT.

The CDR3 region has the DNA TGTGCCAGTACGCAAAAGGGGACAGGGGACAGGGGCTACACCTTC. Its translation: CASTQKGTGDRGYTF. This chain connects TRBV19 to TRBJ1-2; 10 bases fit TRBD1. This CDR3 spans 15 amino acids. Per germline, CDR1 LNHDA and CDR2 SQIVND (reference sequence). The V gene end was trimmed by 7 bases and the J gene end by 8 bases; junction bases not matched to a gene: 13.

The chain recombines TRBV4-1 with TRBJ1-4; 9 bases are shared with TRBD1. The CDR3 sequence is 18 residues long. V lost 1 base, J lost 5 bases, and 11 bases stayed unmatched. Germline CDR1 is MGHRA and CDR2 is YSYEKL. CDR3 amino acids: CASSQAPTVGTGNEKLFF. The CDR3 DNA follows: TGCGCCAGCAGCCAAGCCCCAACCGTGGGGACAGGGAATGAAAAACTGTTTTTT.

The V and J genes are TRBV4-2 and TRBJ2-3; 8 bases align to TRBD2. Trimming removed 3 bases from V and 2 bases from J; junction bases left unmatched: 10. The CDR3 consists of 17 residues. CDR1 is LGHNA and CDR2 is YNFKEQ in the germline V gene. The chain's CDR3 is CASSQKAGAQYTDTQYF. As DNA, the CDR3 is TGTGCCAGCAGCCAGAAAGCGGGGGCCCAATACACAGATACGCAGTATTTT.

This chain links TRBV9 with TRBJ2-7, with D maybe TRBD1 (6 bases). Germline values: CDR1 SGDLS, CDR2 YYNGEE. There are 16 residues in the CDR3. Trimming shortened V by 4 bases and J by 7 bases, and 24 bases separated the two germline ends. The CDR3 loop is CASSQDRLQQGGEQYF. In nucleotides, the CDR3 is TGTGCCAGCAGCCAAGATCGCTTACAACAGGGTGGAGAGCAGTACTTC.

This clone has just one count. The chain is built from TRBV18 and TRBJ2-2; D is possibly TRBD1 (5 bases). CDR1 and CDR2 (germline): KGHSH, LQKENI. This CDR3 contains 15 residues. Trimming left V 4 bases short and J 4 bases short, with 13 bases between. The CDR3 sequence: CASSRGLSATGELFF. CDR3 nucleotide sequence: TGTGCCAGCTCACGGGGCCTATCGGCCACCGGGGAGCTGTTTTTT.

The chain employs TRBV9 and TRBJ2-3, with D possibly being TRBD2 (5 bases). The CDR3 is made up of 14 amino acids. V was trimmed by 3 bases and J by 6 bases, leaving 14 bases between them. Per germline, CDR1 SGDLS and CDR2 YYNGEE. The CDR3 bases are TGTGCCAGCAGCGCTGTGAGGACTGCGGATACGCAGTATTTT. This gives the protein CASSAVRTADTQYF.

The chain uses TRBV7-9 and TRBJ2-7, with D possibly TRBD1 on 6 matching bases. The CDR3 is made up of 16 amino acids. Trimming cost V 5 bases and J 3 bases, with 20 bases left between them. Looked up from germline, CDR1 is SEHNR and CDR2 is FQNEAQ (reference sequence). The CDR3 protein is CASSPERQADDYEQYF. The DNA for the CDR3 is TGTGCCAGCAGCCCAGAAAGACAGGCTGATGACTACGAGCAGTACTTC.

The chain uses TRBV19 and TRBJ2-5, with a possible D match to TRBD1 (6 bases). This CDR3 is built from 14 residues. Germline CDR1 reads LNHDA; CDR2 reads SQIVND (reference sequence). V was trimmed by 5 bases and J by 1 base, leaving 11 bases between them. The CDR3 DNA reads as TGTGCCAGTAGTGCCGGACAGCCCCAAGAGACCCAGTACTTC. Translated: CASSAGQPQETQYF.

The CDR3 loop is CASSLLSGGADTQYF. The DNA of the CDR3 is TGTGCCAGCAGCTTACTCTCCGGGGGGGCAGATACGCAGTATTTT. The chain couples TRBV7-6 to TRBJ2-3; 8 bases line up with TRBD2. Germline loops: CDR1 SGHVS, CDR2 FNYEAQ. The CDR3 sequence is 15 residues long. V gave up 2 bases and J gave up 4 bases; unmatched junction bases: 5. The full variable domain, completed using reference TRBV7-6 and TRBJ2-3, is GAGVSQSPRYKVTKRGQDVALRCDPISGHVSLYWYRQALGQGPEFLTYFNYEAQQDKSGLPNDRFSAERPEGSISTLTIQRTEQRDSAMYRCASSLLSGGADTQYFGPGTRLTVL.

The J gene is TRBJ2-2, the V gene TRBV28; 7 bases map to TRBD1. The junction had 12 bases not matched to a gene; V was cut back by 3 bases and J by 5 bases. Germline loops: CDR1 MDHEN, CDR2 SYDVKM. This CDR3 is built from 17 residues. The CDR3 bases are TGTGCCAGCAGTTTTCGGACAGGAAGGGCATATACCGGGGAGCTGTTTTTT. This codes for CASSFRTGRAYTGELFF.

V usage is TRBV28 and J usage is TRBJ2-1, with 8 bases lining up with TRBD1. The CDR3 has 19 residues. J gave up 3 bases and V 7 bases, and 20 bases lay outside the gene matches. CDR1 and CDR2 from the germline V gene are MDHEN and SYDVKM. The CDR3 nucleotides read TGTGCCAGCAATGCCAACCCGGGACAGGCGATTACCCTCTACAATGAGCAGTTCTTC. The encoded protein is CASNANPGQAITLYNEQFF. The variable domain in full, completed from reference TRBV28 and TRBJ2-1, reads DVKVTQSSRYLVKRTGEKVFLECVQDMDHENMFWYRQDPGLGLRLIYFSYDVKMKEKGDIPEGYSVSREKKERFSLILESASTNQTSMYLCASNANPGQAITLYNEQFFGPGTRLTVL.

The J gene is TRBJ1-6, the V gene TRBV19; a possible D gene is TRBD1 (6 bases). The V end was cut by 4 bases, the J end by 9 bases, with 16 bases between. This CDR3 spans 15 amino acids. The germline gives CDR1 LNHDA, CDR2 SQIVND (reference sequence). CDR3 DNA sequence: TGTGCCAGTAGTAAATCTCCAGGGGCAGGTTCACCCCTCCACTTT. Protein: CASSKSPGAGSPLHF.

The J gene is TRBJ1-3, the V gene TRBV30; 9 bases fit TRBD1. This CDR3 is built from 13 residues. Germline values: CDR1 GTSNPN, CDR2 SVGIG (reference sequence). The J segment lost 16 bases and the V segment lost 2 bases, leaving 12 bases of the junction unmatched. CDR3 in DNA: TGTGCCTGGAGTAAAAGAACAGGGGGCAGGGTCTATTTT. Amino acids: CAWSKRTGGRVYF.

The sample holds one count of this clone. The V and J genes are TRBV6-1 and TRBJ1-1; 7 bases are shared with TRBD1. The CDR3 is 14 residues long. V was pared by 5 bases and J by 1 base, with 4 bases of the junction left unmatched. Germline V gene sequence: CDR1 MNHNS, CDR2 SASEGT. In DNA form, the CDR3 reads TGTGCCAGCAGTAGGGGGCAACAGAACACTGAAGCTTTCTTT. This translates into CASSRGQQNTEAFF.

This chain connects TRBV9 to TRBJ2-3; TRBD2 matches at 11 bases. The germline CDR1 and CDR2 sequences are SGDLS and YYNGEE. This CDR3 is 17 amino acids long. After removal of 0 bases from V and 1 base from J, the junction contained 4 bases not matched to a gene. The CDR3 nucleotides are TGTGCCAGCAGCGTAGCTTGGGGACTAGCGGGCACAGATACGCAGTATTTT. This encodes CASSVAWGLAGTDTQYF.

The gene calls are TRBV4-1 and TRBJ2-2; weak D call: TRBD1 (6 bases). Trimming took off 4 bases at V and 0 bases at J, with 15 bases between the two ends. Germline-derived CDR1 and CDR2 are MGHRA and YSYEKL. The CDR3 sequence is 17 residues long. The CDR3 here is CASSRGSGETNTGELFF. The CDR3 DNA reads TGCGCCAGCAGCCGAGGATCAGGGGAAACGAACACCGGGGAGCTGTTTTTT.

V gene TRBV25-1 combines with J gene TRBJ2-2; 7 positions agree with TRBD2. The trim removed 5 bases at V and 5 bases at J, leaving 5 bases unmatched. Germline CDR1 MGHDK, CDR2 SYGVNS. This CDR3 contains 14 residues. The CDR3 here is CASSRAGWTGELFF. The CDR3 region has the DNA TGTGCCAGCAGTCGAGCGGGGTGGACCGGGGAGCTGTTTTTT.

This clone appeared a single time. The chain has TRBV4-1 and TRBJ2-1; D possibly corresponds to TRBD2 (6 bases). Per germline, CDR1 MGHRA and CDR2 YSYEKL. The V gene lost 3 bases and the J gene lost 1 base, with 10 bases spanning the gap. The CDR3 consists of 15 residues. The CDR3 DNA is TGCGCCAGCAGCCACGGTCGGGGGTCCTACAATGAGCAGTTCTTC. Protein product: CASSHGRGSYNEQFF.

This rearrangement joins TRBV6-5 to TRBJ2-1; tentatively, D is TRBD2 (6 bases). The CDR3 consists of 13 residues. CDR1 MNHEY and CDR2 SVGAGI come from the germline V gene. Trimming stripped 6 bases from V and 4 bases from J, with 10 bases between. The CDR3 is CASRPEGYNEQFF. CDR3 sequence (DNA): TGTGCCAGCAGGCCGGAGGGATACAATGAGCAGTTCTTC.

The rearrangement joins TRBV7-9 to TRBJ2-1; 7 bases line up with TRBD2. This CDR3 has 16 residues. V gave up 3 bases and J gave up 5 bases; unmatched junction bases: 10. Germline lookup yields CDR1 SEHNR and CDR2 FQNEAQ (reference sequence). CDR3 in amino acids: CASSFASSGLDNEQFF. CDR3 coding DNA: TGTGCCAGCAGCTTCGCGTCTAGCGGCCTCGACAATGAGCAGTTCTTC.

The V call is TRBV6-1, the J call TRBJ2-7; D uncertain. This CDR3 spans 13 amino acids. From germline, CDR1 is MNHNS and CDR2 SASEGT. Trimming left V 7 bases short and J 1 base short, with 11 bases between. For the CDR3, the DNA is TGTGCCAGCACCCGAGAAGCTTCCTACGAGCAGTACTTC. Protein product: CASTREASYEQYF.

This rearrangement joins TRBV25-1 to TRBJ2-7, with D uncertain. The germline V gene has CDR1 MGHDK and CDR2 SYGVNS. The CDR3 sequence is 14 residues long. V lost 0 bases and J 1 base, leaving 7 bases between the germline ends. CDR3 sequence: CASSEYSVSYEQYF. The CDR3 DNA sequence: TGTGCCAGCAGTGAATATTCAGTTTCCTACGAGCAGTACTTC.

In its sample, this clone was seen a few times. This chain uses TRBV6-4 with TRBJ2-1; D is possibly TRBD1 (5 bases). This CDR3 spans 14 amino acids. Trimming cost V 2 bases and J 6 bases, with 11 bases left between them. Germline CDR1 is MRHNA and CDR2 is SNTAGT. CDR3 sequence: CASSDAQGLNEQFF. The CDR3 DNA reads TGTGCCAGCAGTGACGCCCAGGGTCTCAATGAGCAGTTCTTC.

The V call is TRBV6-4, the J call TRBJ1-4; D not certain. Germline assignment: CDR1 MRHNA and CDR2 SNTAGT. The CDR3 runs to 14 residues. CDR3 DNA: TGTGACCTTCCCTGCTTAGCGTGCGATGAAAAACTGTTTTTT. Translated, it gives CDLPCLACDEKLFF.

In this sample, this clone turned up a few times. The rearrangement links TRBV6-5 to TRBJ1-2; 10 bases match TRBD1. CDR1 and CDR2 (germline): MNHEY, SVGAGI. The ends lost 6 bases at V and 6 bases at J; junction bases unmatched: 4. CDR3 length equals 13 residues. The CDR3: CASRGTGVDGYTF. CDR3 DNA sequence: TGTGCCAGCAGGGGGACAGGGGTCGATGGCTACACCTTC.